Included here is one TCR beta chain sequence, with context. The sample holds a few counts of this clonotype. Its antigen is still unknown. There are no base qualities to consult, and no much larger clone falls within one base. The run used an Illumina NovaSeq 6000. cDNA libraries for TCRalpha and TCRbeta were prepared by 5'RACE using constant-segment primers, with sample barcodes and unique molecular identifiers added. Trizol reagent was used to extract RNA from every sample. Amplification of the libraries took two PCR steps, and the second step added a second sample barcode plus Illumina TruSeq adapters. Sequencing of libraries was performed on an Illumina NovaSeq with 2 x 150 bp paired-end reads. The authors' pipeline ran thus. Demultiplexing of reads and collapsing into UMI-guided consensus sequences were performed with migec v1.2.7. Using mixcr v2.1.11, UMI consensuses were aligned to TRA and TRB V and J templates and then assembled into clonotypes. A clonotype was counted as expanded or contracted only when both edgeR and NoisET called the clonotype significant, with the noise models trained on biological replicates. For edgeR calls, the thresholds were a false discovery rate-adjusted p below 0.01 and a log2 fold-change of 1. PCA with hierarchical clustering of max-normalized trajectories of the 1000 most abundant clonotypes was used as exploratory dynamics analysis. Separately sequenced CD4+ and CD8+ repertoires were used to assign the CD4 or CD8 phenotype of responding clones. The public reads were reanalyzed by TCRdb: fastp trimming at Q25, MiXCR alignment, in-frame beta chains only. One record per CDR3 amino acid sequence lists the most common genes and DNA. TCRdb assigned the V and J calls; the authors' analysis was not used. This sample has roughly 130,000 distinct CDR3 sequences in its table, and about 17% of those were observed once. The leading ten clones occupy 4.5% to 5.5% of the sample.

The data derive from a study of T-cell memory formation after mild COVID-19 (dated by TCRdb to the early 2020s). A note on the overall study: TCR sequence clusters from the two donors were found to be largely donor specific. T-cell clones expanding and contracting after mild COVID-19 in two donors were tracked by longitudinal TCRalpha and TCRbeta repertoire sequencing. Two young, previously healthy adult volunteers, one female and one male, were included in the cohort. Study-level results and caveats: The second-wave clones that peaked on day 37 were not confirmed to be SARS-CoV-2 specific. Contracting CD4+ clones appeared mostly in the CM and EM memory subsets, whereas CD8+ clones were enriched in EMRA. Some responding clones were detected in pre-infection memory, which suggested that pre-existing cross-reactive memory T cells had joined the SARS-CoV-2 response. The study covered only a couple of mild cases, and larger cohorts including severe cases with pre-infection samples were considered necessary. From day 15 to 85, contracting clones showed balanced CD4/CD8 phenotypes, whereas a second wave of clones that expanded from day 15 to 37 leaned towards CD4+.

PBMCs were isolated by Ficoll-Paque density gradient centrifugation. V and J are truncated by 5 bases and 8 bases respectively, leaving an intervening sequence of 22 bases. The germline V gene encodes CDR1 KGHDR and CDR2 SFDVKD. Its CDR3 holds 16 amino acids, cysteine through phenylalanine. Just the 48-base CDR3 DNA is kept, in frame starting at base 1. This clonotype originated in a man aged 18 to 35 who had mild COVID-19 (a few samples of this study predate the infection). The sample titles of this study are shuffled in the database, so cell type and time point are left out; the donor was told from shared clones. Sequences were obtained from PBMCs or a T cell subset sorted from them (not recorded which). The rearranged chain carries TRBV24-1 and TRBJ2-3, with no reliable assignment of the D segment. The DNA sequence reads TGTGCCACCAGTGGTATTGAGGATACCCCAACCTGTACGCAGTATTTT. The resulting protein is CATSGIEDTPTCTQYF.